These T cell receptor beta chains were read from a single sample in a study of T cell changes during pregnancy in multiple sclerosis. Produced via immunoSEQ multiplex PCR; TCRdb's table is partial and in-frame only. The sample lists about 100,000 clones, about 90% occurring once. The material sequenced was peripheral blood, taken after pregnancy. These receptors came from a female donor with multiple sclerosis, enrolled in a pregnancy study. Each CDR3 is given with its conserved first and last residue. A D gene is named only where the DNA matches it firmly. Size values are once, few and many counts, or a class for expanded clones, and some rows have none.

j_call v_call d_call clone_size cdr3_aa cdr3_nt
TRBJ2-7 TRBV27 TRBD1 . CASSRGQGVSYEQYF TGTGCCAGCAGTAGGGGACAGGGGGTTTCCTACGAGCAGTACTTC
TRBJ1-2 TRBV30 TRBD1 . CAWRNRDRPYGYTF TGTGCCTGGAGGAACCGGGACAGGCCCTATGGCTACACCTTC
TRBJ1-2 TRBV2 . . CASSDRYGEAHYGYTF TGTGCCAGCAGTGATCGGTATGGGGAGGCTCACTATGGCTACACCTTC
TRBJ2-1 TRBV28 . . CASSIYYNNEQFF TGTGCCAGCAGTATCTACTACAACAATGAGCAGTTCTTC
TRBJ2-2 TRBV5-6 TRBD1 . CASSSRDRNTGELFF TGTGCCAGCAGCTCTCGGGACAGGAACACCGGGGAGCTGTTTTTT
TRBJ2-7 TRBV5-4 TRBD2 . CASSLGTAGLREQYF TGTGCCAGCAGCCTAGGGACTGCGGGACTACGGGAGCAGTACTTC
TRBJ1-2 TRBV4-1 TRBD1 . CASREVFRDSRQGGYTF TGCGCCAGCAGAGAGGTATTCCGGGACAGCCGGCAAGGGGGCTACACCTTC
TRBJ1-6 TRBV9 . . CASSGTGTYDSPLHF TGTGCCAGCAGCGGAACCGGGACATACGATTCACCCCTCCACTTT
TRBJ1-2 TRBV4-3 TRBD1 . CASSQVRGQGGYTF TGCGCCAGCAGCCAGGTCAGGGGGCAGGGTGGCTACACCTTC
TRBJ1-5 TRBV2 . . CASSNRGGGNQPQHF TGTGCCAGCAGTAACAGAGGAGGGGGCAATCAGCCCCAGCATTTT
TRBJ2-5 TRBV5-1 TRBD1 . CASSGQGARETQYF TGCGCCAGCAGCGGACAGGGGGCTAGAGAGACCCAGTACTTC
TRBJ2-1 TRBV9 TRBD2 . CASSAGLAGGERQFF TGTGCCAGCAGCGCGGGACTAGCGGGGGGTGAGAGGCAGTTCTTC
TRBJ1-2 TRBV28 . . CASAETPINYGYTF TGTGCCAGCGCCGAGACACCGATTAACTATGGCTACACCTTC
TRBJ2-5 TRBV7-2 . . CASSQDVRGTQYF TGTGCCAGCAGCCAGGACGTCCGGGGGACCCAGTACTTC
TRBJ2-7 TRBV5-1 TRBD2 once CASSLSLAGGRFSYEQYF TGCGCCAGCAGCTTGAGCCTAGCGGGGGGCCGTTTCTCCTACGAGCAGTACTTC
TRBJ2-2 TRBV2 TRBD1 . CASQFDRGHGGELFF TGTGCCAGTCAATTCGACAGGGGGCATGGCGGGGAGCTGTTTTTT
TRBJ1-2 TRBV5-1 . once CASSSGGGSNYGYTF TGCGCCAGCAGCTCCGGCGGAGGTTCTAACTATGGCTACACCTTC
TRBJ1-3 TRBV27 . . CASSPQVAGNTIYF TGTGCCAGCAGTCCCCAGGTAGCTGGAAACACCATATATTTT
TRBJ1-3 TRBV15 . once CATSRDPPPRPGNTIYF TGTGCCACCAGCAGAGATCCGCCGCCTAGACCTGGAAACACCATATATTTT
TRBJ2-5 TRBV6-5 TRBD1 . CASSWTGGETQYF TGTGCCAGCAGTTGGACAGGGGGAGAGACCCAGTACTTC
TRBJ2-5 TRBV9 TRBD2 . CASSVAGGETQYF TGTGCCAGCAGCGTAGCGGGGGGAGAGACCCAGTACTTC
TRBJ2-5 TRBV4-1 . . CASSPRQEETQYF TGCGCCAGCAGCCCACGACAGGAAGAGACCCAGTACTTC
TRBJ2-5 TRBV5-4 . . CASSFYLEETQYF TGTGCCAGCAGCTTTTACTTAGAAGAGACCCAGTACTTC
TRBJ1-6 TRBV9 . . CASSVDKGRDSPLHF TGTGCCAGCAGCGTAGATAAAGGGAGGGATTCACCCCTCCACTTT
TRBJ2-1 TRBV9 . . CASSDDISYNEQFF TGTGCCAGCAGCGACGACATTTCCTACAATGAGCAGTTCTTC
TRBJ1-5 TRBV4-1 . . CASSPSGGRGSNQPQHF TGCGCCAGCAGCCCCTCGGGGGGGCGGGGGAGCAATCAGCCCCAGCATTTT
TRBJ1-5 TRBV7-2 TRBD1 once CASSLVQGNQPQHF TGTGCCAGCAGCTTAGTACAGGGGAATCAGCCCCAGCATTTT
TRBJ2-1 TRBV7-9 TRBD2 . CASRVAGGGDEQFF TGTGCCAGCAGGGTAGCGGGAGGGGGGGATGAGCAGTTCTTC
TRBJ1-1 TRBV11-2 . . CASSLVQLEAFF TGTGCCAGCAGCTTAGTACAGCTTGAAGCTTTCTTT
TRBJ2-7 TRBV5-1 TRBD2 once CASTGTSGRPEQYF TGCGCCAGCACGGGTACTAGCGGGAGACCCGAGCAGTACTTC
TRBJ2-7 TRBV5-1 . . CASSLWGVDEQYF TGCGCCAGCAGCTTGTGGGGAGTGGACGAGCAGTACTTC
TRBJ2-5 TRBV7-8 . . CASSLLGGGQQETQYF TGTGCCAGCAGCTTACTCGGGGGAGGACAACAAGAGACCCAGTACTTC
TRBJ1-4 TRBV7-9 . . CASRLIGGGHTNEKLFF TGTGCCAGCAGACTGATTGGTGGAGGTCACACTAATGAAAAACTGTTTTTT
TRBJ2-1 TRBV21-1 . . CASSKKRLADSYNEQFF TGTGCCAGCAGCAAAAAGAGACTAGCGGATTCCTACAATGAGCAGTTCTTC
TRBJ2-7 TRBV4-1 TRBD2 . CASSLLAGDSYEQYF TGCGCCAGCAGCCTCTTAGCGGGGGACTCCTACGAGCAGTACTTC
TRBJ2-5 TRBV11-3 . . CASSLRETQYF TGTGCCAGCAGCTTACGGGAGACCCAGTACTTC
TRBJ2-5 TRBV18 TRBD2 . CASSRAVGGTAETQYF TGTGCCAGCTCAAGAGCCGTCGGGGGGACGGCAGAGACCCAGTACTTC
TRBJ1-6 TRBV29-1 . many CSVEGTRESSYNSPLHF TGCAGCGTTGAAGGAACACGGGAAAGCTCCTATAATTCACCCCTCCACTTT
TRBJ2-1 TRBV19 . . CASSIRSPGVWPLEQFF TGTGCCAGTAGTATAAGGTCCCCGGGGGTCTGGCCATTAGAGCAGTTCTTC
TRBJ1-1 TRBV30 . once CAWSFRGPMNTEAFF TGTGCCTGGAGTTTCAGGGGACCGATGAACACTGAAGCTTTCTTT